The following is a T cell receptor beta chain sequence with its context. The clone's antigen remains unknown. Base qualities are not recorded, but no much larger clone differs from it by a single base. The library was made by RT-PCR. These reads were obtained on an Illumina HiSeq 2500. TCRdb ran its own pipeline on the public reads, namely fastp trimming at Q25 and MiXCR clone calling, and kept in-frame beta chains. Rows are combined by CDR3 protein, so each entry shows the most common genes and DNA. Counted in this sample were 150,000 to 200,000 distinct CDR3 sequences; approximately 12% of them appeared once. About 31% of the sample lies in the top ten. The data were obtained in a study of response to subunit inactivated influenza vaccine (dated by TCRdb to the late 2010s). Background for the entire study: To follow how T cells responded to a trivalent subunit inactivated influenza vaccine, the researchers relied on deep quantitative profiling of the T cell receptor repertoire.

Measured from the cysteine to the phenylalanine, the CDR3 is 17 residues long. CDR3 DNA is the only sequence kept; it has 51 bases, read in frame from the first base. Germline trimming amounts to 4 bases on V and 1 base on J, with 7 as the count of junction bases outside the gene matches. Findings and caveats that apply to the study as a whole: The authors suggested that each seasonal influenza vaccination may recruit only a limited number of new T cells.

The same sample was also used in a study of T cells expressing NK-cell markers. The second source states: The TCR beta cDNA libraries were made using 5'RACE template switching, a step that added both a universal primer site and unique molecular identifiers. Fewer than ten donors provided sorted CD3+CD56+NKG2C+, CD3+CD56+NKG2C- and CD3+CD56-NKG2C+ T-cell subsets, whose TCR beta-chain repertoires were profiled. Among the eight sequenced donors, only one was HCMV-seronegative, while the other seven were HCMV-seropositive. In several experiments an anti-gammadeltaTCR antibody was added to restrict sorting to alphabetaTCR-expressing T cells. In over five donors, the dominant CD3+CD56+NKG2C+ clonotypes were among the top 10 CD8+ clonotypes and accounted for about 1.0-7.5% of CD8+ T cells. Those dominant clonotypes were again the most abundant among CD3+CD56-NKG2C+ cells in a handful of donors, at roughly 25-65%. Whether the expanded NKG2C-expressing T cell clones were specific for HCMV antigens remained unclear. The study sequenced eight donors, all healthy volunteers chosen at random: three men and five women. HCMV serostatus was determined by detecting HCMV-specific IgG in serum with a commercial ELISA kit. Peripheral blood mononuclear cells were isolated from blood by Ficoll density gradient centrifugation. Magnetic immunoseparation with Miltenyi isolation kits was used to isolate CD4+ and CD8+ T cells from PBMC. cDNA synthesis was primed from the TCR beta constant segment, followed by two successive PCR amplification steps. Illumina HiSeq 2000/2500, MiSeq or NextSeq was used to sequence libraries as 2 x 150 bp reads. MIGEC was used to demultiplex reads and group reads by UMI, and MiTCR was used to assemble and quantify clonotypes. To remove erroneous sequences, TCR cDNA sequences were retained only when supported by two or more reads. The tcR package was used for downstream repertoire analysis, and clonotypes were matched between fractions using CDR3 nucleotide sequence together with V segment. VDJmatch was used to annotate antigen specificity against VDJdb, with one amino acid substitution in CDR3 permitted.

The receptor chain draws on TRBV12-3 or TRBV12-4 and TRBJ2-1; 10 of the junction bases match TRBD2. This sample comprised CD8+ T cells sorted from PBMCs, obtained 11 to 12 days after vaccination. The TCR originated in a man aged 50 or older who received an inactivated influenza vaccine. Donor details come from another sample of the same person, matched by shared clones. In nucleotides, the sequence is TGTGCCAGCAGTTCCCACTGGACTAGCGGTTCCTACAATGAGCAGTTCTTC. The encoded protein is CASSSHWTSGSYNEQFF.